A selection of T cell receptor beta chains follows, all from one sample in a study of molecular identifiers for immune sequencing clone quantification. TCRdb independently ran MiXCR on the PCR reads; one entry per CDR3 protein. Counted here are some 590,000 distinct CDR3 sequences, less than 30% occurring once; the ten biggest clones make up approximately 0.75%. Sequences were obtained from naive CD8+ T cells from blood, with Jurkat cell RNA spiked in. The source of these receptors is a human donor in good health. Some libraries in this study had Jurkat cell RNA spiked in. The CDR3 runs from the conserved cysteine through the conserved F or W. The D gene is left open where the match is weak. A row's size may be missing; if present it is once, few, many or a size class.

v_gene	j_gene	abundance	d_gene	CDR3nt	CDR3aa
TRBV24-1	TRBJ2-3	NA	TRBD1	TGTGCCACCAGTGAGGTGACAGGGTTGCGGAGAGGCACAGATACGCAGTATTTT	CATSEVTGLRRGTDTQYF
TRBV19	TRBJ2-3	few	NA	TGTGCCAGTAGTATAGGCGGGGCTGTTGATACGCAGTATTTT	CASSIGGAVDTQYF
TRBV20-1	TRBJ2-7	many	NA	TGCAGTGCTAGTCTGGCCGGGGACGAGCAGTACTTC	CSASLAGDEQYF
TRBV20-1	TRBJ2-2	NA	NA	TGCAGTGCTAGAGATCCCGATACCGGGGAGCTGTCTTTT	CSARDPDTGELSF
TRBV28	TRBJ2-1	once	NA	TGTGCCAGCAGCCCTAGAACCTACAATGAGCAGATCTTC	CASSPRTYNEQIF
TRBV6-5	TRBJ2-7	many	TRBD1	TGTGCCAGCACCCCCTCCGGGACAGGGAGGTACGAGCAGTACTTC	CASTPSGTGRYEQYF
TRBV6-1	TRBJ1-1	many	TRBD1	TGTGCCAGCAGTGGACCGGGACAGGGGGCCCGGAACACTGAAGCTTTCTTT	CASSGPGQGARNTEAFF
TRBV7-9	TRBJ1-1	many	TRBD1	TGTGCCAGCAGCCCTCCAATGACAGGGGGCGGGTCTGAAGCTTTCTTT	CASSPPMTGGGSEAFF
TRBV6-2/TRBV6-3	TRBJ2-1	NA	TRBD2	TGTGCCAGCAACAAACCGTGGTCTAGCGGGGTCTACAATGAGCAGTTCTTC	CASNKPWSSGVYNEQFF
TRBV12-3/TRBV12-4	TRBJ2-6	many	TRBD1	TGTGCCAGCAGTTTAGCGCTAGGGACAGAGAGCTCTGGGGCCAACGTCCTGACTTTC	CASSLALGTESSGANVLTF
TRBV6-6	TRBJ2-2	many	NA	TGTGCCAGCAGTGTATTCGGACAGACCGGGGAGCTGTTTTTT	CASSVFGQTGELFF
TRBV4-1	TRBJ1-1	few	TRBD1	TGCGCCAGCAGCCTCCAGGGGGCAGGTGGTACTGAAGCTTTCTTT	CASSLQGAGGTEAFF
TRBV11-2	TRBJ2-3	NA	NA	TGTGCCAGCAGCTTTACGACCGCGCCGGGAGATACGCAGTATTTT	CASSFTTAPGDTQYF
TRBV7-9	TRBJ2-1	many	NA	TGTGCCAGCACCCCCCTTGGGGGGAGGATCTACAATGAGCAGTTCTTC	CASTPLGGRIYNEQFF
TRBV7-9	TRBJ1-4	many	NA	TGTGCCAGCAGCTTACCGCCGGAGGAGGAAAAACTGTTTTTT	CASSLPPEEEKLFF
TRBV5-6	TRBJ2-5	many	TRBD1	TGTGCCAGCAGCTTGGATACCGGGACAGGGGAAGAGACCCAGTACTTC	CASSLDTGTGEETQYF
TRBV7-2	TRBJ1-1	many	TRBD1	TGTGCCAGCAGCTTAACGACAGGGATCACTGAAGCTTTCTTT	CASSLTTGITEAFF
TRBV11-1	TRBJ2-3	few	TRBD2	TGTGCCAGCAGCGAAAGACTAGCGGTGGTGGATACGCAGTATTTT	CASSERLAVVDTQYF
TRBV5-5	TRBJ1-1	NA	NA	TGTGCCAGCAGCTTGGGTGGTCGGGCCAGGGTAGCCACTGAAGCTTTCTTT	CASSLGGRARVATEAFF
TRBV10-3	TRBJ2-5	NA	TRBD2	TGTGCCATCAGTGGACTAGCGGAAGAGGCCCAGTACTTC	CAISGLAEEAQYF
TRBV4-3	TRBJ2-4	few	NA	TGCGCCAGCAGCCAGACTACCGGTAACATTCAGTACTTC	CASSQTTGNIQYF
TRBV5-6	TRBJ1-1	many	NA	TGTGCCAGCAGCTTCCGACGGACAACGCTTGAAGCTTTCTTT	CASSFRRTTLEAFF
TRBV7-9	TRBJ2-2	many	NA	TGTGCCAGCAGCTTAGAAGTCTGGTTGGCCGGGGAGCTGTTTTTT	CASSLEVWLAGELFF
TRBV7-9	TRBJ2-7	few	TRBD1	TGTGCCAGCAGCCGGGACAGGTACAACTACGAGCAGTACTTC	CASSRDRYNYEQYF
TRBV19	TRBJ2-5	few	TRBD2	TGTGCCAGTAGTGCCCTTTCTAGCGGGGGTTACCAAGAGACCCAGTACTTC	CASSALSSGGYQETQYF
TRBV7-9	TRBJ2-5	NA	NA	TGTGCCAGCAGCTTAACCAGTTGGGACCAAGAGGCCCAGTACTTC	CASSLTSWDQEAQYF
TRBV24-1	TRBJ2-1	many	TRBD1	TGTGCCACCAGTGTCAAACAGGGGGGACAGAATGAGCAGTTCTTC	CATSVKQGGQNEQFF
TRBV20-1	TRBJ2-7	many	TRBD2	TGCAGTGCTAGCGAAGTCGGGGGAGGGCCCACCTACGAGCAGTACTTC	CSASEVGGGPTYEQYF
TRBV28	TRBJ1-4	few	NA	TGTGCCAGCAGTAGGACGGACGCAACTAATGAAAAACTGTTTTTT	CASSRTDATNEKLFF
TRBV27	TRBJ1-1	NA	TRBD1	TGTGCCAGCAGTTATAGGACAGGGACCCTAGATGAAGCTTTCTTT	CASSYRTGTLDEAFF
TRBV4-1	TRBJ1-4	NA	NA	TGCGCCAGCAGCCAAGAGTCGGCCAGGGGTGAAAAACTGTTTTTT	CASSQESARGEKLFF
TRBV5-1	TRBJ2-7	few	NA	TGCGCCAGCAGCTTGATGGGATACGAGCAGTACTTC	CASSLMGYEQYF
TRBV27	TRBJ2-1	NA	NA	TGTGCCAGCAGTCAGAGATGGGGCTCCTACAATGAGCAGTTCTTC	CASSQRWGSYNEQFF
TRBV29-1	TRBJ1-4	many	NA	TGCAGCGTTGTTGGACAGAATGAAAAACTGTTTTTT	CSVVGQNEKLFF
TRBV6-6	TRBJ1-2	NA	TRBD1	TGTGCCAGCAGTTACTGGGACAGGGAGGTCAGAAACTATGGCTACGCCTTC	CASSYWDREVRNYGYAF
TRBV9	TRBJ2-1	NA	NA	TGTGCCAGCAGCGTAGAGCCAAACTCTGGGGGAGGCTCCTACAATGAGCAGTTCTTC	CASSVEPNSGGGSYNEQFF
TRBV19	TRBJ2-2	NA	NA	TGTGCCAGTAGTATCGGGGGCTCGCGCACCGGGGAGCTGTTTTTT	CASSIGGSRTGELFF
TRBV6-2/TRBV6-3	TRBJ2-1	NA	NA	TGTGCCAGCAGCTACGAAATCGGAGGCAACTCCTACAATGAGCAGTTCTTC	CASSYEIGGNSYNEQFF
TRBV7-9	TRBJ1-1	NA	TRBD1	TGTGCCAGCAGCCCGACAGGGATCGACACTGAAGCTTTCTTT	CASSPTGIDTEAFF
TRBV6-1	TRBJ1-5	few	NA	TGTGCCAGCAGTGAAGTAGTGATCCTCTTATATAGCAATCAGCCCCAGCATTTT	CASSEVVILLYSNQPQHF